The clone carrying this T cell receptor beta chain was counted between two and nine times. Antigen specificity is unknown. This sample is part of a study of beta chain features in type 1 diabetes. General study points: Shortening of TCRB CDR3s, moderate but significant, appeared in all four CD4+ subsets of Type 1 diabetes patients.

Expressed TCRB transcripts were sequenced, since all the RNA that had been isolated was reverse transcribed. Reads from naive, central memory and regulatory T cell samples averaged about 3.57 million. Sequencing was performed with immunoSEQ multiplex PCR; in TCRdb, only in-frame clones are kept and a portion is missing. The top ten clones hold over 2% of a sample with tens of thousands of clones, about 60% of them seen once. Germline CDR1 SGHTA, CDR2 FQGNSA. The V end was cut by 2 bases, the J end by 4 bases, with 9 bases between. This CDR3 comprises 13 residues. This sequence was found in a woman younger than 35 in good health. The V gene is TRBV7-2, the J gene TRBJ2-7, with D perhaps TRBD2 (5 bases). Sequenced: Tregs from blood. The CDR3 region has the DNA TGTGCCAGCAGCTTATCCCAGCGGTACGAGCAGTACTTC. It translates to CASSLSQRYEQYF.